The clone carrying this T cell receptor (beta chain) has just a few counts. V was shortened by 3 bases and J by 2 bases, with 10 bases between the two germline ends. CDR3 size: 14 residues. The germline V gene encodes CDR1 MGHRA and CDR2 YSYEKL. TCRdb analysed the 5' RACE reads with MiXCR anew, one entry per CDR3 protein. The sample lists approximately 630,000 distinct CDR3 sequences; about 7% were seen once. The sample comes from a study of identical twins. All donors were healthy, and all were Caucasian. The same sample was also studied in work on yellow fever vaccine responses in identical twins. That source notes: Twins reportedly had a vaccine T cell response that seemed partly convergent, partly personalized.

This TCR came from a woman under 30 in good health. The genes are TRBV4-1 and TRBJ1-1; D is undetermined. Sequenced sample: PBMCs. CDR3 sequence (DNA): TGCGCCAGCAGCCAGGCCAGATTTAACACTGAAGCTTTCTTT. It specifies CASSQARFNTEAFF.